Listed below are T cell receptor beta chains from one sample, sequenced in a study of blood T cells in healthy people across ages. TCRdb used MiXCR to reprocess the 5' RACE reads, holding one entry per CDR3 protein. There are hundreds of thousands of distinct CDR3 sequences in the sample; 20% to 30% occur only once, and about 2.9% lies in the top ten. These data also formed part of another study, on T cells of mothers and their children.

Source material: blood. These receptors were collected from a boy between 10 and 17 years old in good health. Each CDR3 is given with its conserved first and last residue. A D gene is named only where the DNA matches it firmly. Part of the rows lack a size; the others show once, few, many or a class for expanded clones.

abundance: few; v_gene: TRBV5-1; j_gene: TRBJ2-7; d_gene: -; CDR3aa: CASSLARGGYEQYF; CDR3nt: TGCGCCAGCAGCTTGGCAAGGGGTGGCTACGAGCAGTACTTC
abundance: -; v_gene: TRBV20-1; j_gene: TRBJ1-4; d_gene: -; CDR3aa: CSAGRPNEKLFF; CDR3nt: TGCAGTGCCGGACGGCCTAATGAAAAACTGTTTTTT
abundance: -; v_gene: TRBV2; j_gene: TRBJ2-5; d_gene: -; CDR3aa: CASSGGSLQETQYF; CDR3nt: TGTGCCAGCAGTGGTGGGAGTCTCCAAGAGACCCAGTACTTC
abundance: -; v_gene: TRBV11-3; j_gene: TRBJ2-3; d_gene: -; CDR3aa: CASSQNPGSDTQYF; CDR3nt: TGTGCCAGCAGCCAAAATCCGGGCTCCGATACGCAGTATTTT
abundance: few; v_gene: TRBV5-1; j_gene: TRBJ1-2; d_gene: TRBD1; CDR3aa: CASSLAQGALGYGYTF; CDR3nt: TGCGCCAGCAGCTTGGCGCAGGGGGCGCTTGGCTATGGCTACACCTTC
abundance: few; v_gene: TRBV20-1; j_gene: TRBJ2-3; d_gene: TRBD2; CDR3aa: CSASGGRGPDTQYF; CDR3nt: TGCAGTGCGAGCGGGGGCAGGGGCCCAGATACGCAGTATTTT
abundance: -; v_gene: TRBV27; j_gene: TRBJ1-5; d_gene: -; CDR3aa: CASSLGKRDNQPQHF; CDR3nt: TGTGCCAGCAGTTTAGGGAAGAGGGACAATCAGCCCCAGCATTTT
abundance: -; v_gene: TRBV13; j_gene: TRBJ2-5; d_gene: TRBD2; CDR3aa: CASSLYQRLAGPRTQYF; CDR3nt: TGTGCCAGCAGCCTCTACCAGAGACTAGCGGGACCAAGAACCCAGTACTTC
abundance: many; v_gene: TRBV2; j_gene: TRBJ2-7; d_gene: -; CDR3aa: CASRAGASYEQYF; CDR3nt: TGTGCCAGCAGGGCAGGGGCCTCCTACGAGCAGTACTTC
abundance: few; v_gene: TRBV12-3/TRBV12-4; j_gene: TRBJ2-3; d_gene: -; CDR3aa: CASSLGGRRFTSTDTQYF; CDR3nt: TGTGCCAGCAGTTTAGGAGGGAGAAGGTTTACTAGCACAGATACGCAGTATTTT
abundance: once; v_gene: TRBV6-6; j_gene: TRBJ2-7; d_gene: -; CDR3aa: CASNGDSYEQYF; CDR3nt: TGTGCCAGCAACGGGGACTCCTACGAGCAGTACTTC
abundance: -; v_gene: TRBV6-5; j_gene: TRBJ1-2; d_gene: -; CDR3aa: CASSLRMGGTRAGVGYTF; CDR3nt: TGTGCCAGCAGTTTGAGAATGGGAGGAACCAGGGCGGGGGTTGGCTACACCTTC
abundance: few; v_gene: TRBV27; j_gene: TRBJ2-6; d_gene: TRBD1; CDR3aa: CASSPRTGGYGANVLTF; CDR3nt: TGTGCCAGCAGTCCCCGGACAGGGGGATACGGGGCCAACGTCCTGACTTTC
abundance: -; v_gene: TRBV6-5; j_gene: TRBJ2-1; d_gene: -; CDR3aa: CASSYAGQRGYNEQFF; CDR3nt: TGTGCCAGCAGTTACGCGGGCCAGAGGGGATACAATGAGCAGTTCTTC
abundance: few; v_gene: TRBV30; j_gene: TRBJ2-5; d_gene: -; CDR3aa: CAWSLGQSKTQYF; CDR3nt: TGTGCCTGGAGTCTCGGACAGTCGAAGACCCAGTACTTC
abundance: -; v_gene: TRBV28; j_gene: TRBJ2-1; d_gene: TRBD2; CDR3aa: CASSLRPSGNERFF; CDR3nt: TGTGCCAGCAGTTTACGCCCTAGCGGGAATGAGCGGTTCTTC
abundance: -; v_gene: TRBV6-5; j_gene: TRBJ2-4; d_gene: TRBD2; CDR3aa: CASPPCGGPYIQYF; CDR3nt: TGTGCCAGCCCCCCTTGCGGGGGGCCGTACATTCAGTACTTC
abundance: -; v_gene: TRBV6-5; j_gene: TRBJ2-1; d_gene: -; CDR3aa: CASSRNSPSPTIEQFF; CDR3nt: TGTGCCAGCAGTCGTAATAGCCCGTCCCCCACAATTGAGCAGTTCTTC
abundance: -; v_gene: TRBV27; j_gene: TRBJ2-1; d_gene: -; CDR3aa: CASSLTRYNEQFF; CDR3nt: TGTGCCAGCAGTTTAACCAGGTACAATGAGCAGTTCTTC
abundance: -; v_gene: TRBV30; j_gene: TRBJ2-3; d_gene: -; CDR3aa: CAWTAGRTDTQYF; CDR3nt: TGTGCCTGGACGGCGGGGCGCACAGATACGCAGTATTTT
abundance: -; v_gene: TRBV4-2; j_gene: TRBJ2-3; d_gene: TRBD2; CDR3aa: CASSQGVSGGPDTQYF; CDR3nt: TGTGCCAGCAGCCAAGGGGTTAGCGGGGGTCCAGATACGCAGTATTTT
abundance: -; v_gene: TRBV6-5; j_gene: TRBJ2-2; d_gene: TRBD1; CDR3aa: CASRRDRTNTGELFF; CDR3nt: TGTGCCAGCAGACGGGACAGAACTAACACCGGGGAGCTGTTTTTT
abundance: few; v_gene: TRBV5-1; j_gene: TRBJ2-5; d_gene: TRBD2; CDR3aa: CASSLEVGGAKTQYF; CDR3nt: TGCGCCAGCAGCTTGGAGGTCGGGGGGGCGAAGACCCAGTACTTC
abundance: few; v_gene: TRBV11-2; j_gene: TRBJ2-5; d_gene: -; CDR3aa: CASSHRGGSLGTQYF; CDR3nt: TGTGCCAGCAGCCACAGGGGGGGGTCGTTGGGGACCCAGTACTTC
abundance: -; v_gene: TRBV20-1; j_gene: TRBJ2-5; d_gene: TRBD1; CDR3aa: CSARPGTGETQYF; CDR3nt: TGCAGTGCTAGGCCCGGGACAGGGGAGACCCAGTACTTC
abundance: many; v_gene: TRBV7-9; j_gene: TRBJ2-5; d_gene: TRBD2; CDR3aa: CASSLGGRRETQYF; CDR3nt: TGCGCCAGCAGCTTGGGAGGGAGGAGAGAGACCCAGTACTTC